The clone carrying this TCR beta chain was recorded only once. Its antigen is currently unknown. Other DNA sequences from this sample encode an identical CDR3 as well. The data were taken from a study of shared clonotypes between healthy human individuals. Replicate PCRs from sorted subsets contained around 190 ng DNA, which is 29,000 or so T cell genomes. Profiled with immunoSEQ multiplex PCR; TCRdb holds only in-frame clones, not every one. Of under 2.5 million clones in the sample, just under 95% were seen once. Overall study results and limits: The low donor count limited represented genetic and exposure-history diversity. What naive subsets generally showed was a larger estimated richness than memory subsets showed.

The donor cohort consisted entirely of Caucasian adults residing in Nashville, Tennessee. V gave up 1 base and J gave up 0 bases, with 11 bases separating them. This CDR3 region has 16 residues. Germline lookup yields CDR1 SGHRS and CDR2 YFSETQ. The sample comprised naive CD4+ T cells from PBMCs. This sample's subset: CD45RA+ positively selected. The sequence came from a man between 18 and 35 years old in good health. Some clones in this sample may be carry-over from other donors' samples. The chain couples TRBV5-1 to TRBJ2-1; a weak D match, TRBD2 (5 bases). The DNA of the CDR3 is TGCGCCAGCAGCTTGAGCGGAGCAGGCTCCTACAATGAGCAGTTCTTC. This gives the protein CASSLSGAGSYNEQFF.